These 28 T cell receptor beta chains were all obtained from the same sample, sequenced in a study of blood T cell repertoires in COVID-19 (dated by TCRdb to 2018 to 2020). Library construction relied on the immunoSEQ multiplex PCR assay. As stored in TCRdb, this immuneACCESS dataset retains in-frame rearrangements with V and J assigned. A fraction of the clones does not appear; measured against another copy, unresolved V genes explain less than half of the discrepancy, and the remainder lacks a known reason. The sample table records around 200,000 clones; about 88% of these occur just once. The ten largest clones represent over 13% of the sample. Sequencing was performed on peripheral blood. Receptor source: a man aged 25-40 years with active or convalescent COVID-19.

This chain uses TRBV9 with TRBJ2-2, with D maybe TRBD2 (5 bases). V was clipped by 4 bases and J by 0 bases, with 10 bases between them. Germline V CDR1 and CDR2: SGDLS, YYNGEE. The CDR3 length is 15 residues. The CDR3 nucleotides are TGTGCCAGCAGCTCTTCGGACTCGAACACCGGGGAGCTGTTTTTT. Its translation is CASSSSDSNTGELFF.

In nucleotides, the CDR3 is TGTGCCAGCTCAAGGGCGGGCGGTGGCTATGGCTACACCTTC. Translating it yields CASSRAGGGYGYTF. The chain employs TRBV28 and TRBJ1-2; D uncertain. Per the germline V gene, CDR1 is MDHEN and CDR2 is SYDVKM. V lost 8 bases and J lost 4, with 17 bases in between. The CDR3 runs 14 residues.

The chain is built from TRBV30 and TRBJ2-6, with unresolved D. This CDR3 is 14 amino acids long. From germline, CDR1 is GTSNPN and CDR2 SVGIG (reference sequence). V was pared by 4 bases and J by 0 bases, with 7 bases between. The CDR3 region has the DNA TGTGCCTGGACCCCAGGCTCTGGGGCCAACGTCCTGACTTTC. Translating it yields CAWTPGSGANVLTF. Together with reference TRBV30 and TRBJ2-6, the CDR3 gives the full variable domain: SQTIHQWPATLVQPVGSPLSLECTVEGTSNPNLYWYRQAAGRGLQLLFYSVGIGQISSEVPQNLSASRPQDRQFILSSKKLLLSDSGFYLCAWTPGSGANVLTFGAGSRLTVL.

The chain joins TRBV6-5 to TRBJ1-1; 8 positions agree with TRBD1. Per germline, CDR1 MNHEY and CDR2 SVGAGI. V trimming: 6 bases; J trimming: 4 bases; junction bases outside the gene matches: 10. This CDR3 is 15 amino acids long. The CDR3 protein is CASSASWTGSTEAFF. The DNA of the CDR3 is TGTGCCAGCAGCGCGAGTTGGACAGGGAGCACTGAAGCTTTCTTT.

To note about this clone: Additional DNA sequences in this sample encode the identical CDR3. The chain recombines TRBV7-2 with TRBJ1-4; TRBD1 agrees at 9 bases. The V segment lost 5 bases and the J segment 5 bases; nucleotides outside the gene matches: 3. The germline CDR1 and CDR2 sequences are SGHTA and FQGNSA. This CDR3 region has 14 residues. The CDR3 here is CASSLGQGNEKLFF. The CDR3 DNA reads as TGTGCCAGCAGCCTGGGACAGGGAAATGAAAAACTGTTTTTT.

The chain recombines TRBV27 with TRBJ1-1; 8 nucleotides agree with TRBD1. Per germline, CDR1 MNHEY and CDR2 SMNVEV (reference sequence). The length of the CDR3 is 13 residues. V was pared by 5 bases and J by 4 bases, with 3 bases of the junction left unmatched. CDR3 in DNA: TGTGCCAGCAGTAATACAGGGGGCACTGAAGCTTTCTTT. Protein: CASSNTGGTEAFF.

The V gene is TRBV21-1, the J gene TRBJ2-1; TRBD2, the D gene given by the table, was not confirmed from the DNA. TRBV21-1 is reported as a pseudogene. The CDR3 runs to 12 residues. CDR3 bases: TGTGCCAGCAGCCAGGAGGCCCATGAGCAGTTCTTC. Encoded protein: CASSQEAHEQFF.

V and J are TRBV9 and TRBJ2-1; 11 nucleotides agree with TRBD1. Losses at the gene ends were 4 bases for V and 6 bases for J; bases not matched to a gene: 6. The CDR3 has 15 amino acids. The germline CDR1 and CDR2 sequences are SGDLS and YYNGEE. The CDR3: CASSFGQGASNEQFF. In nucleotides, the CDR3 is TGTGCCAGCAGCTTTGGACAGGGGGCTTCCAATGAGCAGTTCTTC.

The chain employs TRBV28 and TRBJ1-2; 9 bases fit TRBD1. The CDR3 totals 14 residues. Germline V gene data show CDR1 as MDHEN and CDR2 as SYDVKM. The J segment lost 6 bases and the V segment lost 6 bases, leaving 8 bases of the junction unmatched. DNA for the CDR3: TGTGCCAGCAGCTCCCGGGACAGGGCGAATGGCTACACCTTC. Amino acids: CASSSRDRANGYTF.

The rearrangement uses TRBV5-6 and TRBJ1-1; 9 nucleotides match TRBD1. CDR3 length equals 13 residues. CDR1 and CDR2 from the germline V gene are SGHDT and YYEEEE. V lost 6 bases, J lost 8 bases, and 8 bases stayed unmatched. Here the CDR3 DNA reads TGTGCCAGCACCCGAACCGGGACAGGGGAAGCTTTCTTT. Translated, it gives CASTRTGTGEAFF.

The V and J genes are TRBV15 and TRBJ2-1, with TRBD1 matching over 9 bases. Per germline, CDR1 LNHNV and CDR2 YYDKDF (reference sequence). The CDR3 is 15 residues long. J lost 3 bases, V lost 5 bases, and 5 bases had no gene match. In nucleotides, the CDR3 is TGTGCCACCAGCGAACAGGGACAGGGCTACAATGAGCAGTTCTTC. Protein sequence: CATSEQGQGYNEQFF.

This rearrangement joins TRBV18 to TRBJ2-5; 15 nucleotides align to TRBD2. The CDR3 has 18 residues. Germline CDR1 is KGHSH and CDR2 is LQKENI. V lost 2 bases to trimming and J lost 3 bases; unmatched junction nucleotides: 7. DNA for the CDR3: TGTGCCAGCTCACCAGAACTCGGACTAGCGGGGGGGAAAGAGACCCAGTACTTC. Residues: CASSPELGLAGGKETQYF.

V and J are TRBV27 and TRBJ1-5; a possible D gene is TRBD1 (5 bases). From germline, CDR1 is MNHEY and CDR2 SMNVEV (reference sequence). V was trimmed by 5 bases and J by 7 bases, leaving 21 bases between them. This CDR3 is 16 amino acids long. CDR3 in DNA: TGTGCCAGCAGTACGTACCTCGGAGGGGCTTGGCAGCCCCAGCATTTT. This sequence encodes CASSTYLGGAWQPQHF.

J is TRBJ1-2 and V is TRBV2; TRBD1 matches at 11 bases. Trimming cost V 6 bases and J 3 bases; bases outside gene matches: 0. Germline CDR1 is SNHLY and CDR2 is FYNNEI. The CDR3 covers 13 residues. The CDR3 protein is CASRDRGHYGYTF. The CDR3 nucleotides read TGTGCCAGCAGGGACAGGGGGCACTATGGCTACACCTTC.

The chain is built from TRBV19 and TRBJ1-4; 7 bases are shared with TRBD1. With the DNA end fitting TRBJ2-2 better, the J assignment may be wrong. The CDR3 spans 15 residues. Looked up from germline, CDR1 is LNHDA and CDR2 is SQIVND (reference sequence). The CDR3 sequence is CASSITGQPKKELFF. The DNA for the CDR3 is TGTGCCAGTAGTATCACGGGACAGCCGAAGAAGGAGCTGTTTTTT.

The chain employs TRBV28 and TRBJ2-4; maybe TRBD2 (6 bases). The V end was cut by 4 bases, the J end by 0 bases, with 13 bases between. This CDR3 is 16 amino acids long. Germline CDR1 and CDR2: MDHEN and SYDVKM. CDR3 sequence: CASSSGTALAKNIQYF. The CDR3 DNA sequence: TGTGCCAGCAGTTCCGGGACTGCTCTAGCCAAAAACATTCAGTACTTC.

V gene TRBV30 combines with J gene TRBJ1-1; D is undetermined. Germline loops: CDR1 GTSNPN, CDR2 SVGIG (reference sequence). V lost 3 bases, J lost 8 bases, and 10 bases lay in between. This CDR3 spans 11 amino acids. The CDR3 is CAWRRAPEAFF. As DNA, the CDR3 is TGTGCCTGGAGGCGGGCTCCCGAAGCTTTCTTT. Drawing the rest from reference TRBV30 and TRBJ1-1, the complete variable domain is SQTIHQWPATLVQPVGSPLSLECTVEGTSNPNLYWYRQAAGRGLQLLFYSVGIGQISSEVPQNLSASRPQDRQFILSSKKLLLSDSGFYLCAWRRAPEAFFGQGTRLTVV.

CDR3 DNA: TGCGCCAGCAGCCAAGGGCCACAGGAGTACAATGAGCAGTTCTTC. It specifies CASSQGPQEYNEQFF. V usage is TRBV4-1 and J usage is TRBJ2-1; tentatively, D is TRBD1 (5 bases). There are 15 residues in the CDR3. Germline CDR1 and CDR2: MGHRA and YSYEKL. Trimming removed 1 base at V and 4 bases at J, with 11 bases between.

The chain is built from TRBV12-3 or TRBV12-4 and TRBJ2-5; D might be TRBD1 (5 bases). The CDR3 covers 12 residues. V was pared by 5 bases and J by 4 bases, with 8 bases between. CDR3 sequence reads: CASSQGRETQYF. As DNA, the CDR3 is TGTGCCAGCAGTCAGGGTCGAGAGACCCAGTACTTC.

The V call is TRBV2, the J call TRBJ2-4, with TRBD2 identical over 7 bases. J was trimmed by 5 bases and V by 6 bases; bases with no gene match: 4. Germline V gene sequence: CDR1 SNHLY, CDR2 FYNNEI. The CDR3 is 13 amino acids. This CDR3 is CASRRELENIQYF. CDR3 coding DNA: TGTGCCAGCAGGCGGGAGTTGGAAAACATTCAGTACTTC.

V usage is TRBV27 and J usage is TRBJ2-1; 9 bases map to TRBD2. V gave up 2 bases and J gave up 11 bases; unmatched junction bases: 22. The germline V gene has CDR1 MNHEY and CDR2 SMNVEV (reference sequence). This CDR3 region has 19 residues. The CDR3: CASSLRPPDTAGGVGQQFF. The DNA of the CDR3 is TGTGCCAGCAGTTTAAGGCCCCCCGATACAGCGGGGGGCGTCGGGCAGCAGTTCTTC.

V is TRBV28 and J is TRBJ2-5, with a weak D call TRBD1 (6 bases). Trimming left V 4 bases short and J 3 bases short, with 12 bases between. The germline CDR1 and CDR2 sequences are MDHEN and SYDVKM. The CDR3 contains 14 residues. The CDR3 sequence is CASSSGQSKETQYF. CDR3 nucleotides: TGTGCCAGCAGTTCCGGACAGAGTAAAGAGACCCAGTACTTC.

This clone has more than one count but fewer than ten. The gene calls are TRBV5-1 and TRBJ1-1, with D possibly being TRBD1 (6 bases). V shed 4 bases and J shed 4 bases, with 11 bases lying between them. This CDR3 has 13 amino acids. Germline-derived CDR1 and CDR2 are SGHRS and YFSETQ. The CDR3 spells CASSPGGTTEAFF. Written as DNA, the CDR3 is TGCGCCAGCAGCCCGGGGGGCACCACTGAAGCTTTCTTT. Together with reference TRBV5-1 and TRBJ1-1, the CDR3 gives the full variable domain: KAGVTQTPRYLIKTRGQQVTLSCSPISGHRSVSWYQQTPGQGLQFLFEYFSETQRNKGNFPGRFSGRQFSNSRSEMNVSTLELGDSALYLCASSPGGTTEAFFGQGTRLTVV.

V and J are TRBV7-9 and TRBJ1-4; D might be TRBD1 (6 bases). The CDR3 has 14 amino acids. The germline V gene encodes CDR1 SEHNR and CDR2 FQNEAQ (reference sequence). Trimming took 5 bases from V and 6 from J, leaving 13 bases between them. The CDR3: CASSLRDIDEKLFF. As DNA, the CDR3 is TGTGCCAGCAGCCTCCGGGACATTGATGAAAAACTGTTTTTT.

The chain uses TRBV19 and TRBJ1-1; D gene unclear. Trimming pared 8 bases from V and 4 bases from J, leaving 14 bases between. This CDR3 has 13 residues. In germline, CDR1 is LNHDA, CDR2 SQIVND (reference sequence). This CDR3 is CASCTMEGTEAFF. The CDR3, as DNA: TGTGCCAGTTGTACTATGGAGGGCACTGAAGCTTTCTTT.

This sequence joins TRBV10-3 and TRBJ1-1; 9 bases are a match to TRBD1. Unmatched junction bases numbered 5, after V lost 7 bases and J lost 2 bases. This CDR3 spans 14 amino acids. Germline assignment: CDR1 ENHRY and CDR2 SYGVKD. The CDR3 loop is CAITPDRGNTEAFF. The CDR3 DNA reads as TGTGCCATCACCCCGGACAGGGGAAACACTGAAGCTTTCTTT.

The gene calls are TRBV2 and TRBJ2-7; 7 positions match TRBD1. Germline V gene sequence: CDR1 SNHLY, CDR2 FYNNEI. The CDR3 extends over 15 amino acids. With V trimmed by 6 bases and J by 3 bases, 11 bases remained unmatched. The CDR3 DNA is TGTGCCAGCAGCTTGGGGGCAGGGGGAAGCTACGAGCAGTACGTC. Residues: CASSLGAGGSYEQYV.

The J gene is TRBJ2-5, the V gene TRBV11-3; D remains ambiguous. Trimming left V 3 bases short and J 4 bases short, with 6 bases between. The CDR3 runs to 12 residues. Germline CDR1 is SGHNT and CDR2 is YENEEA. Written as DNA, the CDR3 is TGTGCCAGCAGCTTTACTGGAGAGACCCAGTACTTC. Translated: CASSFTGETQYF.